This T cell receptor (beta chain) stems from a study of T cells after yellow fever vaccination. About the study: Low-cell-number fractions underwent preparation using SMART-Seq v4 Ultra Low Input.

Study-level findings and limits: Detected again after the booster were most primary-vaccination clones, at nearly 97% CD4 and more than 70% CD8. A minor fraction of clonotypes spanned both CD4 and CD8 compartments.

The V and J ends lost 5 bases and 6 bases respectively, with 7 bases between them. Germline V CDR1 and CDR2: MNHEY, SVGAGI. The CDR3 loop spans 12 amino acids. In TCRdb, the 5' RACE reads were re-called with MiXCR into one record per CDR3 protein. The data hold approximately 90,000 distinct CDR3 sequences, with about 14% observed a single time. The source material was CD8+ T cells not binding an NS4B(214-222) dextramer, sorted from PBMCs, sampled 21 days after the first yellow fever vaccination. This TCR derives from a man aged 18 to 30 who received the YFV17D yellow fever vaccine. The chain employs TRBV6-5 and TRBJ2-2; possibly TRBD1 or TRBD2 for D (5 bases each). This CDR3 is CASSGGAGELFF. CDR3 sequence (DNA): TGTGCCAGCAGTGGGGGTGCCGGGGAGCTGTTTTTT.